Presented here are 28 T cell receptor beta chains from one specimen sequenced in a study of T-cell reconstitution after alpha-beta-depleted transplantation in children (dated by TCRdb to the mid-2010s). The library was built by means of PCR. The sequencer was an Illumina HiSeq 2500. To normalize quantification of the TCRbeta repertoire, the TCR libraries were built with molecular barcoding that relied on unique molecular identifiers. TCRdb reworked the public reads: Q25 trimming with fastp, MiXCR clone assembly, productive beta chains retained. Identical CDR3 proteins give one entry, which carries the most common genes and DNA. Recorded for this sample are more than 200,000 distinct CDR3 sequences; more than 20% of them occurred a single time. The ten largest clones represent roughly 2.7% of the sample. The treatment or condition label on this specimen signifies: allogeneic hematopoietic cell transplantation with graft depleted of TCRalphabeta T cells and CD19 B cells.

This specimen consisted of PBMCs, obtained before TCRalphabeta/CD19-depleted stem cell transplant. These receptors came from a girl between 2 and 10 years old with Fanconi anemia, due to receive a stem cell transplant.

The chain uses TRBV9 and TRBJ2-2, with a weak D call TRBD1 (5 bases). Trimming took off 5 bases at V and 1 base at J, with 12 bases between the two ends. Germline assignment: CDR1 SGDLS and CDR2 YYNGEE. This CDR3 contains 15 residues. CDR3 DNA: TGTGCCAGCAGTATTTTCAGGGAGAACACCGGGGAGCTGTTTTTT. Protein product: CASSIFRENTGELFF.

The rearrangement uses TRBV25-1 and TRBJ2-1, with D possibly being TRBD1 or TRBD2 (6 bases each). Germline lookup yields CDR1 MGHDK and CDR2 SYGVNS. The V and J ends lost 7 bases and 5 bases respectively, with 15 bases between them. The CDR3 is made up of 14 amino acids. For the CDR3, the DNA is TGTGCCAGCAACCTAGGGGGGTCCCACAATGAGCAGTTCTTC. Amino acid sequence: CASNLGGSHNEQFF.

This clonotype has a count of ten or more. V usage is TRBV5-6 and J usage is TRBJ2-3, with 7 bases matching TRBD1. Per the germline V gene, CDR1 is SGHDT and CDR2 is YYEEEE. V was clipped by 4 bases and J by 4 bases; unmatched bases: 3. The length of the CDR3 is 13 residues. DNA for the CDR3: TGTGCCAGCAGCCCTACAGGGGCAGATACGCAGTATTTT. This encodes CASSPTGADTQYF.

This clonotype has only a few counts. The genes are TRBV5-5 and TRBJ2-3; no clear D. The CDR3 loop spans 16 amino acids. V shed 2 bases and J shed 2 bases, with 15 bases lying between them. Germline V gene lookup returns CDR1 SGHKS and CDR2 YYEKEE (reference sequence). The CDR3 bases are TGTGCCAGCAGCTTTATAAGGGTCGCAGCCACAGATACGCAGTATTTT. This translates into CASSFIRVAATDTQYF.

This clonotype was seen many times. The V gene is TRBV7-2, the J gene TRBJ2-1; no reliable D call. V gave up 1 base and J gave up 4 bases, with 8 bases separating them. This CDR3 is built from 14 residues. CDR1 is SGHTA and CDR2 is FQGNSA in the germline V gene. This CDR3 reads CASSLGLVYNEQFF. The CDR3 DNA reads TGTGCCAGCAGCTTAGGGTTGGTGTACAATGAGCAGTTCTTC.

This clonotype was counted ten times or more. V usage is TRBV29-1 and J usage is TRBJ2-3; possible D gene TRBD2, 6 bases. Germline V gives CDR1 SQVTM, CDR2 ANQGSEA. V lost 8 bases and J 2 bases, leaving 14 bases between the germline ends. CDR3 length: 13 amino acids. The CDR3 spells CSPRLGPTDTQYF. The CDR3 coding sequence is TGCAGCCCTCGACTAGGCCCCACAGATACGCAGTATTTT.

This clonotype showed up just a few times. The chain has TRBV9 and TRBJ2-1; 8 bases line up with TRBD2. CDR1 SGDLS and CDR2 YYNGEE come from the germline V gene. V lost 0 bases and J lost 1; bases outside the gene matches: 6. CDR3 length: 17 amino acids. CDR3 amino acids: CASSVVPLAGSYNEQFF. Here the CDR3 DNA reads TGTGCCAGCAGCGTAGTGCCCTTAGCGGGATCCTACAATGAGCAGTTCTTC.

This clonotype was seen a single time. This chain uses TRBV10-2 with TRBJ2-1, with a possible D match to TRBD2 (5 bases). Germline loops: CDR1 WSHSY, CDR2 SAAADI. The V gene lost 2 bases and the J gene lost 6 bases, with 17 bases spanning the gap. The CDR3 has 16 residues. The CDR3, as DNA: TGCGCCAGCAGTGAGCTGTTTAGCGAGTTGATCAATGAGCAGTTCTTC. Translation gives CASSELFSELINEQFF.

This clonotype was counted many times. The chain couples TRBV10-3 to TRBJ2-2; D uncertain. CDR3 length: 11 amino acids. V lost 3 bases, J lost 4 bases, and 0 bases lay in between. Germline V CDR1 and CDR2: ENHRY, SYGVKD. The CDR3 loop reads CAISDTGELFF. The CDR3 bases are TGTGCCATCAGTGACACCGGGGAGCTGTTTTTT.

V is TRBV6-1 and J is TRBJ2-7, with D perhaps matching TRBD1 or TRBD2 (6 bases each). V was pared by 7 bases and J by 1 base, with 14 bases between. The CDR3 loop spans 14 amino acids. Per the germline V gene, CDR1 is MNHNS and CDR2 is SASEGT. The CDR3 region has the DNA TGTGCCAGCAAGGGGGGCAGGGATTCCTACGAGCAGTACTTC. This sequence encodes CASKGGRDSYEQYF.

The CDR3 loop reads CASSQEVLLGQETQYF. The CDR3 DNA is TGTGCCAGCAGCCAAGAAGTCCTACTCGGACAAGAGACCCAGTACTTC. The V gene is TRBV3-1, the J gene TRBJ2-5; D gene unclear. The germline gives CDR1 LGHDT, CDR2 YNNKEL (reference sequence). This CDR3 has 16 residues. V was clipped by 0 bases and J by 2 bases, with 13 bases between them.

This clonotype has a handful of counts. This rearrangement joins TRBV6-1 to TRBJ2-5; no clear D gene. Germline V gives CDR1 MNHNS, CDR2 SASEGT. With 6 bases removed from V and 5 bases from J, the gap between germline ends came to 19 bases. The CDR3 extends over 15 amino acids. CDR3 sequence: CASRPTVGTGETQYF. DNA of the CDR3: TGTGCCAGCAGACCTACAGTAGGCACTGGGGAGACCCAGTACTTC.

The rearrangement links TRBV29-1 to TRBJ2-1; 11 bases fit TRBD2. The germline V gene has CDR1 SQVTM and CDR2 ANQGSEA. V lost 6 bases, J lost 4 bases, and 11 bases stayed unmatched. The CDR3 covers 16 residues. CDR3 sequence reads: CSVHLTSGISYNEQFF. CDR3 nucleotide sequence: TGCAGCGTCCATCTGACTAGCGGGATCTCTTACAATGAGCAGTTCTTC.

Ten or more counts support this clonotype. The CDR3 nucleotides read TGTGCCAGCAGAGGGGGGCTTGGACTAGCGGGAGCGGGCGAGCAGTACTTC. As protein: CASRGGLGLAGAGEQYF. V gene TRBV14 combines with J gene TRBJ2-7; 13 bases are shared with TRBD2. The V segment lost 6 bases and the J segment 6 bases; nucleotides outside the gene matches: 14. Germline CDR1 and CDR2: SGHDN and FVKESK. The CDR3 has 17 amino acids. Full variable domain (missing parts from reference TRBV14 and TRBJ2-7): EAGVTQFPSHSVIEKGQTVTLRCDPISGHDNLYWYRRVMGKEIKFLLHFVKESKQDESGMPNNRFLAERTGGTYSTLKVQPAELEDSGVYFCASRGGLGLAGAGEQYFGPGTRLTVT.

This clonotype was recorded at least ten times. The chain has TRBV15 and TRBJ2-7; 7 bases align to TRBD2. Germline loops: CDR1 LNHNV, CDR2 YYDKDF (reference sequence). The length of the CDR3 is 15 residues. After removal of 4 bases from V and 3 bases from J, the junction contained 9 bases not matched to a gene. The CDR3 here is CATSILNTGGYEQYF. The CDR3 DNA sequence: TGTGCCACCAGCATTCTCAATACGGGGGGCTACGAGCAGTACTTC.

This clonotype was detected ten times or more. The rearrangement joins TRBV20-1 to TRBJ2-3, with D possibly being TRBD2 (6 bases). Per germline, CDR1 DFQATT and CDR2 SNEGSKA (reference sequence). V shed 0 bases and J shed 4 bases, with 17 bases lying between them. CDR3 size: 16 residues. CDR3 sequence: CSARDTAGLSADTQYF. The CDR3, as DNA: TGCAGTGCTAGAGACACAGCGGGCCTTAGTGCAGATACGCAGTATTTT.

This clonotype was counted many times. CDR3 sequence reads: CSVVVEVEQYF. CDR3 DNA sequence: TGCAGCGTTGTGGTGGAGGTCGAGCAGTACTTC. J is TRBJ2-7 and V is TRBV29-1; D perhaps matches TRBD2 (5 bases). The ends were cut back, 4 bases at V and 6 bases at J, with 10 bases in the middle. This CDR3 is built from 11 residues. CDR1 and CDR2 from the germline V gene are SQVTM and ANQGSEA.

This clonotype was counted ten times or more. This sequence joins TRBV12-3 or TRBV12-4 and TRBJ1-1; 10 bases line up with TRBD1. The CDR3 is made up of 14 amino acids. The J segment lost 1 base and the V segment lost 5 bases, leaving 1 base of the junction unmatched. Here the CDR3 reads CASSRDRGNTEAFF. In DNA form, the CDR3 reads TGTGCCAGCAGTAGGGACAGGGGGAACACTGAAGCTTTCTTT.

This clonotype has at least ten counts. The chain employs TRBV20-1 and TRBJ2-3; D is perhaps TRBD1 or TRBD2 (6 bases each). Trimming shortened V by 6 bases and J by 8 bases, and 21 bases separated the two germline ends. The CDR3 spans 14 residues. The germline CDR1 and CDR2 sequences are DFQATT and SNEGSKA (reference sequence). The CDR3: CSARARGRRGTQYF. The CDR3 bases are TGCAGTGCCCGCGCCCGGGGGCGCCGAGGTACGCAGTATTTT.

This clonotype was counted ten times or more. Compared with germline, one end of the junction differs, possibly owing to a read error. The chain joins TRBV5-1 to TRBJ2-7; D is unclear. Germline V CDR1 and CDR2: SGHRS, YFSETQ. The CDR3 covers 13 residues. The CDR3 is CASSLVSSYEQYF. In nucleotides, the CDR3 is TGTGCCAGCAGTTTAGTCTCCTCCTACGAGCAGTACTTC.

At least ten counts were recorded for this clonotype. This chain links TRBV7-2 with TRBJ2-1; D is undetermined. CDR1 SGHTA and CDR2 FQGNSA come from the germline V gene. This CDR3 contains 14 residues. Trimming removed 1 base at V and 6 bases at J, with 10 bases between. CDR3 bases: TGTGCCAGCAGCTTAGAAGTAGCAGTCAATGAGCAGTTCTTC. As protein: CASSLEVAVNEQFF.

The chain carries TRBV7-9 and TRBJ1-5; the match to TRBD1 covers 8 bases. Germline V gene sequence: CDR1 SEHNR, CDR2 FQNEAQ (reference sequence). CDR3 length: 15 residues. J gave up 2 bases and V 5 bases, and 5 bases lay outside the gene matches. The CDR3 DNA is TGTGCCAGCAGCCGATCGGGACAGGGCAATCAGCCCCAGCATTTT. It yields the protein CASSRSGQGNQPQHF.

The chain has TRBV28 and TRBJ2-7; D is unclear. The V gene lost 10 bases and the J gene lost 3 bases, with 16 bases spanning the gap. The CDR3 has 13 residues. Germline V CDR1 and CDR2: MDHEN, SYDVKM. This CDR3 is CAMGSDFFYEQYF. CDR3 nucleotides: TGTGCCATGGGCTCCGACTTCTTCTACGAGCAGTACTTC.

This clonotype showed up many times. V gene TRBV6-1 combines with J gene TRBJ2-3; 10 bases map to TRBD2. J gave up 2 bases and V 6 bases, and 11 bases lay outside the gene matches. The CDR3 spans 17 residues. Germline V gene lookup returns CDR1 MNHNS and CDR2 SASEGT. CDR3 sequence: CASSLGASGGPTDTQYF. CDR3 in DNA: TGTGCCAGCAGCCTAGGGGCTAGCGGGGGTCCCACAGATACGCAGTATTTT.

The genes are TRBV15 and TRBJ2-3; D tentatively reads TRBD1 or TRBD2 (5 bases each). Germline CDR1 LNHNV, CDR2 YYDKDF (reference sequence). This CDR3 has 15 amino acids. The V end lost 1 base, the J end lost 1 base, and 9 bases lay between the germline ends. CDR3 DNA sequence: TGTGCCACCAGCAGAGTCTTGGGGGGCACAGATACGCAGTATTTT. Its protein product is CATSRVLGGTDTQYF.

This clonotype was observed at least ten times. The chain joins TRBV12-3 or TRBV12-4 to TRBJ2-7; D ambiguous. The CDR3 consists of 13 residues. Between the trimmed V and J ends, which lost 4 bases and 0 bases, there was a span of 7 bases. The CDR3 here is CASSWTVSYEQYF. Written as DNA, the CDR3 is TGTGCCAGCAGTTGGACGGTCTCCTACGAGCAGTACTTC.

CDR3 region: CASSFGQGVFEQYF. The CDR3 DNA reads TGCGCCAGCAGCTTCGGACAGGGGGTATTCGAGCAGTACTTC. The genes are TRBV5-1 and TRBJ2-7; TRBD1 matches 10 bases. The CDR3 loop spans 14 amino acids. From germline, CDR1 is SGHRS and CDR2 YFSETQ. Germline trimming cut 2 bases from V and 6 bases from J; bases unmatched to any gene: 5.

CDR3 bases: TGTGCCAGCAGCCTATTTCAATTGGCGGGACTTACCAACAATGAGCAGTTCTTC. Protein: CASSLFQLAGLTNNEQFF. The chain joins TRBV3-1 to TRBJ2-1, with a weak D call TRBD2 (6 bases). The V end lost 4 bases, the J end lost 5 bases, and 24 bases lay between the germline ends. The CDR3 has 18 amino acids. Germline loops: CDR1 LGHDT, CDR2 YNNKEL (reference sequence).